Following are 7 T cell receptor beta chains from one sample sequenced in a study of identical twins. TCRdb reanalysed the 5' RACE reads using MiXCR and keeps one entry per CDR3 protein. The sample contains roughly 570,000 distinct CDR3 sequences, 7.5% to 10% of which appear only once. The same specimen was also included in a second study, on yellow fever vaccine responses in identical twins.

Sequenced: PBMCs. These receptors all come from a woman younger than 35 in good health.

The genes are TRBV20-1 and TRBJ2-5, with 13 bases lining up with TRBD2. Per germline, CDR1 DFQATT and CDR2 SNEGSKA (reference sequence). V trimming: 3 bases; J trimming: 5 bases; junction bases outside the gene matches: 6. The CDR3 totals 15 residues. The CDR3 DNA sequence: TGCAGTGCTAGGAGGGGACTAGCGGGATTTGAGACCCAGTACTTC. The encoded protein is CSARRGLAGFETQYF.

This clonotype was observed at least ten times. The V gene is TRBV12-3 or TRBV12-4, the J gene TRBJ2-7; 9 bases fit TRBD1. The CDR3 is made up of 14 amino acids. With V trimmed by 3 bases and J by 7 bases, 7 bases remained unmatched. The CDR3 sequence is CASSFLRQGGEQYF. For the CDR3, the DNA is TGTGCCAGCAGTTTCTTGCGACAGGGGGGGGAGCAGTACTTC.

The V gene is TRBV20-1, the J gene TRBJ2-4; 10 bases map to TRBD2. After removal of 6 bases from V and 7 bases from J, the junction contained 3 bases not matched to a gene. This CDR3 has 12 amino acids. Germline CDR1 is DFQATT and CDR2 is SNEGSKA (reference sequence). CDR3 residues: CSAGLADNIQYF. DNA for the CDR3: TGCAGTGCCGGACTAGCGGATAACATTCAGTACTTC.

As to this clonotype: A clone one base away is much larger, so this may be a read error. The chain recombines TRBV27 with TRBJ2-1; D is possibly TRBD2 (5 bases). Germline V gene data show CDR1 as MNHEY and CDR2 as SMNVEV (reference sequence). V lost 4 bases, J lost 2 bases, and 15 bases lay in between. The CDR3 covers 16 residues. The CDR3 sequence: CASSSRAVSAYNEQFF. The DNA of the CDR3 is TGTGCCAGCAGTTCGCGAGCGGTCTCCGCCTACAATGAGCAGTTCTTC.

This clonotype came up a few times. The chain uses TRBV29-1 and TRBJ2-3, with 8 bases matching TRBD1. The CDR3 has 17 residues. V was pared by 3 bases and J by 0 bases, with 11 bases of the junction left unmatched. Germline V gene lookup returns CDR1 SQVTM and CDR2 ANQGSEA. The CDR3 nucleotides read TGCAGCGTTGAGGGGGGACCAGGGGGCCTCAGCACAGATACGCAGTATTTT. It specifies CSVEGGPGGLSTDTQYF.

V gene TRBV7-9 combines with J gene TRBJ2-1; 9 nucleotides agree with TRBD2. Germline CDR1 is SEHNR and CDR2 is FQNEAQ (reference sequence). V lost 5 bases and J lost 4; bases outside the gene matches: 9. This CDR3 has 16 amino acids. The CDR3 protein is CASSNPVAGGYNEQFF. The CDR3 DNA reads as TGTGCCAGCAGCAACCCGGTTGCGGGAGGGTACAATGAGCAGTTCTTC. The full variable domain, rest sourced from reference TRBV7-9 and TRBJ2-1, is DTGVSQNPRHKITKRGQNVTFRCDPISEHNRLYWYRQTLGQGPEFLTYFQNEAQLEKSRLLSDRFSAERPKGSFSTLEIQRTEQGDSAMYLCASSNPVAGGYNEQFFGPGTRLTVL.

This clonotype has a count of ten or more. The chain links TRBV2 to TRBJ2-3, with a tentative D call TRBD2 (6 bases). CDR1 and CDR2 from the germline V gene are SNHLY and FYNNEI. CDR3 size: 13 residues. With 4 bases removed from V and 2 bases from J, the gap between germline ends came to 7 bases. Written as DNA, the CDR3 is TGTGCCAGCAGTGGGGGGGACACAGATACGCAGTATTTT. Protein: CASSGGDTDTQYF.